The following is a T cell receptor beta chain sequence with its context. The antigen remains unidentified. This specimen belongs to a study of graft-versus-host responses after intestinal transplantation. Looking at the study overall: Multivisceral, liver-intestinal, or isolated intestinal grafts went to recipients. Anti-thymocyte globulin was used for induction in all recipients, who then took tacrolimus and steroids for 3 to 4 years.

Profiling relied on immunoSEQ multiplex PCR, and the TCRdb table lists in-frame clones only, not all of them. The repertoire holds 75,000 to 95,000 clones, 75% to 95% seen once, with less than 0.45% in the top ten. Germline V gives CDR1 SGDLS, CDR2 YYNGEE. CDR3 length: 15 residues. V was pared by 3 bases and J by 1 base, with 6 bases of the junction left unmatched. The V gene is TRBV9, the J gene TRBJ1-2, with TRBD1 matching over 7 bases. This TCR was recovered from a human donor who was the organ donor for an intestinal transplant. The sample here was unstimulated CD4+ T cells sorted from spleen or lymph node cells, taken before transplant. The CDR3, as DNA: TGTGCCAGCAGCGCGCAGACAGGGTTTAACTATGGCTACACCTTC. Translating gives CASSAQTGFNYGYTF.